The clone carrying this TCR beta chain is a singleton in its sample. CDR1 is SGHTA, CDR2 FQGNSA, per germline. The V and J ends lost 4 bases and 0 bases, in that order; junction bases with no gene match: 8. The CDR3 has 18 amino acids. Clones were read by immunoSEQ multiplex PCR, and TCRdb kept only the in-frame ones, dropping some. The profile shows 2 million to 2.5 million clones, 80% to 95% of them singletons. This entry comes from a study of shared clonotypes between healthy human individuals. The TCR sequence derives from a man between 18 and 29 years old in good health. Some clones in this sample may be carry-over from other donors' samples. The chain employs TRBV7-2 and TRBJ2-1, with 11 bases aligning to TRBD1. The source material was naive CD4+ T cells from PBMCs. The subset: CD45RA+ positively selected. CDR3 DNA sequence: TGTGCCAGCAGCTCCGGGACAGGGGGACCTAACTCCTACAATGAGCAGTTCTTC. Residues: CASSSGTGGPNSYNEQFF.